These T cell receptor beta chains were read from a single sample in a study of beta chain features in type 1 diabetes. Clones were read by immunoSEQ multiplex PCR, and TCRdb kept only the in-frame ones, dropping some. The table has a few hundred thousand clones, around 14% seen once. What was sequenced was naive CD4+ T cells from blood. The receptor source for this set is a man aged 25-40 years in good health. CDR3s include the opening cysteine and the closing phenylalanine or tryptophan. The order of the fields is clone size, J gene, D gene, V gene, CDR3 protein, CDR3 DNA. The D gene is left open where the match is weak. Rows may omit the clone size; those that give it use once, few, many or a size class.

clone size: -
J gene: TRBJ2-5
D gene: -
V gene: TRBV5-1
CDR3 protein: CASSLVGTHQETQYF
CDR3 DNA: TGCGCCAGCAGCTTGGTTGGGACACACCAAGAGACCCAGTACTTC

clone size: -
J gene: TRBJ2-3
D gene: TRBD2
V gene: TRBV5-1
CDR3 protein: CASSWTPTSGTSTDTQYF
CDR3 DNA: TGCGCCAGCAGCTGGACCCCGACTAGCGGGACTAGCACAGATACGCAGTATTTT

clone size: -
J gene: TRBJ1-2
D gene: -
V gene: TRBV7-9
CDR3 protein: CASSLEGQYGYTF
CDR3 DNA: TGTGCCAGCAGCTTAGAAGGACAGTATGGCTACACCTTC

clone size: few
J gene: TRBJ2-3
D gene: TRBD2
V gene: TRBV30
CDR3 protein: CAWSAGTSADTQYF
CDR3 DNA: TGTGCCTGGAGTGCCGGGACTAGCGCAGATACGCAGTATTTT

clone size: -
J gene: TRBJ2-2
D gene: -
V gene: TRBV9
CDR3 protein: CASSETGRANTGELFF
CDR3 DNA: TGTGCCAGCAGTGAAACCGGGAGAGCGAACACCGGGGAGCTGTTTTTT

clone size: few
J gene: TRBJ2-4
D gene: TRBD1
V gene: TRBV7-9
CDR3 protein: CASSLTPDRGLSKNIQYF
CDR3 DNA: TGTGCCAGCAGCTTGACCCCGGACAGGGGGCTTAGCAAAAACATTCAGTACTTC

clone size: -
J gene: TRBJ2-2
D gene: -
V gene: TRBV28
CDR3 protein: CASRWGGLASGELFF
CDR3 DNA: TGTGCCAGCAGATGGGGTGGCCTAGCGTCCGGGGAGCTGTTTTTT

clone size: few
J gene: TRBJ2-3
D gene: TRBD2
V gene: TRBV6-6
CDR3 protein: CASGVVAGGRTDTQYF
CDR3 DNA: TGTGCCAGCGGGGTCGTAGCGGGGGGCCGCACAGATACGCAGTATTTT

clone size: -
J gene: TRBJ2-1
D gene: TRBD2
V gene: TRBV9
CDR3 protein: CASSVVPSGDEQFF
CDR3 DNA: TGTGCCAGCAGCGTAGTCCCTAGCGGGGATGAGCAGTTCTTC

clone size: many
J gene: TRBJ2-3
D gene: TRBD2
V gene: TRBV18
CDR3 protein: CASYSLAGGTDTQYF
CDR3 DNA: TGTGCCAGCTACTCACTAGCGGGAGGCACAGATACGCAGTATTTT

clone size: few
J gene: TRBJ2-4
D gene: TRBD1
V gene: TRBV7-2
CDR3 protein: CASTGQGTKNIQYF
CDR3 DNA: TGTGCCAGCACCGGACAGGGAACCAAAAACATTCAGTACTTC

clone size: -
J gene: TRBJ2-3
D gene: TRBD2
V gene: TRBV20-1
CDR3 protein: CIAGGTDTQYF
CDR3 DNA: TGCATAGCGGGGGGCACAGATACGCAGTATTTT

clone size: -
J gene: TRBJ2-1
D gene: TRBD2
V gene: TRBV7-3
CDR3 protein: CASSFFGSGRKVDEQFF
CDR3 DNA: TGTGCCAGCAGCTTCTTCGGTAGCGGGAGGAAAGTCGATGAGCAGTTCTTC

clone size: -
J gene: TRBJ2-1
D gene: -
V gene: TRBV18
CDR3 protein: CASSPSGGRSRNEQFF
CDR3 DNA: TGTGCCAGCTCACCTTCCGGGGGTCGGAGTAGGAATGAGCAGTTCTTC

clone size: -
J gene: TRBJ1-2
D gene: -
V gene: TRBV4-3
CDR3 protein: CASSQVDGALYGYTF
CDR3 DNA: TGCGCCAGCAGCCAAGTCGACGGAGCGCTCTATGGCTACACCTTC

clone size: -
J gene: TRBJ2-7
D gene: -
V gene: TRBV7-2
CDR3 protein: CASSLGTVDYEQYF
CDR3 DNA: TGTGCCAGCAGCTTAGGAACCGTGGACTACGAGCAGTACTTC

clone size: few
J gene: TRBJ2-5
D gene: -
V gene: TRBV4-3
CDR3 protein: CASSLQGLQETQYF
CDR3 DNA: TGCGCCAGCAGCCTACAGGGACTCCAAGAGACCCAGTACTTC

clone size: -
J gene: TRBJ1-5
D gene: TRBD1
V gene: TRBV19
CDR3 protein: CASSKDRGNQPQHF
CDR3 DNA: TGTGCCAGTAGTAAAGACAGGGGCAATCAGCCCCAGCATTTT

clone size: many
J gene: TRBJ2-1
D gene: -
V gene: TRBV10-3
CDR3 protein: CAISETEEQFF
CDR3 DNA: TGTGCCATCAGTGAGACAGAGGAGCAGTTCTTC

clone size: -
J gene: TRBJ2-4
D gene: -
V gene: TRBV15
CDR3 protein: CATGRAKNIQYF
CDR3 DNA: TGTGCCACCGGGAGAGCCAAAAACATTCAGTACTTC

clone size: few
J gene: TRBJ1-1
D gene: -
V gene: TRBV7-9
CDR3 protein: CASSSTGRSNTEAFF
CDR3 DNA: TGTGCCAGCAGCTCCACGGGGAGATCGAACACTGAAGCTTTCTTT

clone size: -
J gene: TRBJ2-1
D gene: -
V gene: TRBV18
CDR3 protein: CASSPRMRDEQFF
CDR3 DNA: TGTGCCAGCTCACCTAGGATGCGGGATGAGCAGTTCTTC

clone size: -
J gene: TRBJ2-5
D gene: TRBD2
V gene: TRBV15
CDR3 protein: CATRTSGGSIETQYF
CDR3 DNA: TGTGCCACGAGGACTAGCGGGGGTAGTATTGAGACCCAGTACTTC

clone size: few
J gene: TRBJ1-1
D gene: TRBD1
V gene: TRBV10-3
CDR3 protein: CASGSTGKNTEAFF
CDR3 DNA: TGTGCCTCCGGCTCGACAGGGAAGAACACTGAAGCTTTCTTT

clone size: few
J gene: TRBJ2-3
D gene: -
V gene: TRBV10-3
CDR3 protein: CAISESTDTQYF
CDR3 DNA: TGTGCCATCAGTGAGTCGACAGATACGCAGTATTTT

clone size: few
J gene: TRBJ2-5
D gene: -
V gene: TRBV7-2
CDR3 protein: CASSLARAQETQYF
CDR3 DNA: TGTGCCAGCAGCTTAGCCCGGGCACAAGAGACCCAGTACTTC

clone size: few
J gene: TRBJ2-2
D gene: -
V gene: TRBV29-1
CDR3 protein: CSVWGSMNTGELFF
CDR3 DNA: TGCAGCGTTTGGGGCAGCATGAACACCGGGGAGCTGTTTTTT

clone size: -
J gene: TRBJ2-1
D gene: TRBD2
V gene: TRBV28
CDR3 protein: CASSSRGGQFF
CDR3 DNA: TGTGCCAGCAGTTCCCGGGGGGGTCAGTTCTTC

clone size: -
J gene: TRBJ2-7
D gene: TRBD1
V gene: TRBV7-6
CDR3 protein: CASSPSQGAGQYF
CDR3 DNA: TGTGCCAGCAGCCCCTCGCAGGGGGCTGGGCAGTACTTC